This TCR beta chain is drawn from a study of blood T cell repertoires in COVID-19. Whole-study context: Sites in the United States, Italy and Spain provided acute and convalescent COVID-19 samples. T cells, B-cell-depleted T cells, or PBMCs supplied cDNA or gDNA.

Original data processing: Amplification from reference gene primers served as the basis for estimated nucleated cell counts. Clones were sequenced by immunoSEQ multiplex PCR, and TCRdb holds only the in-frame ones, with some missing. Clonal size and the V and J genes are those of that table, whereas D and trimming came from the DNA. The table lists tens of thousands of clones, 85% of them singletons. The CDR3 sequence is 12 residues long. Trimming removed 6 bases at V and 0 bases at J, with 5 bases between. Germline assignment: CDR1 SEHNR and CDR2 FQNEAQ (reference sequence). This clonotype was obtained from a woman in her 70s in a cohort sampled during active COVID-19. V gene TRBV7-9 combines with J gene TRBJ1-1; no clear D. The sample taken for sequencing was peripheral blood. CDR3 loop: CASSRVNTEAFF. The CDR3, as DNA: TGTGCCAGCAGTCGAGTGAACACTGAAGCTTTCTTT.